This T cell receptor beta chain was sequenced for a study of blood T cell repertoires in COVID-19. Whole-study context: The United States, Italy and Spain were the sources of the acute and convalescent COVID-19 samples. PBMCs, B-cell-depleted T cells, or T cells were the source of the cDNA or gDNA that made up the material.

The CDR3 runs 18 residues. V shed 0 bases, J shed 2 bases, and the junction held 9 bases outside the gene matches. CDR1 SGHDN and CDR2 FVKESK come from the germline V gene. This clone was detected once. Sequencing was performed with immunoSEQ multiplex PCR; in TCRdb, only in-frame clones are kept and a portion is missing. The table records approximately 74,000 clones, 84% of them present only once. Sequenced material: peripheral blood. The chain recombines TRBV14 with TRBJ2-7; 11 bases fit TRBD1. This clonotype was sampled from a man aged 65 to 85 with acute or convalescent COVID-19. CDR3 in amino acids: CASSQDLGRGQGAYEQYF. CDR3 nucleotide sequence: TGTGCCAGCAGCCAAGACCTGGGGAGGGGACAGGGGGCCTACGAGCAGTACTTC.